This TCR beta chain is from a study of OX40 agonist ivuxolimab in advanced cancers. Study information: There were three patients with partial responses, one having hepatocellular carcinoma and two cutaneous melanoma. Study results and caveats: By week 6 at 0.1 to 3.0 mg/kg, blood CD4+ and CD8+ T cells had expanded clonally. Some of the nonresponding patients also showed low levels of normalized T-cell clonal expansion.

This CDR3 contains 13 residues. CDR1 MNHNS and CDR2 SASEGT come from the germline V gene. The ends were cut back, 7 bases at V and 3 bases at J, with 13 bases in the middle. In regard to this clone: Antigen: not known.

The table came from immunoSEQ multiplex PCR; TCRdb's copy has only in-frame clones and leaves some out. The profile shows more than 65,000 clones, around 93% of them singletons. The source of this sequence is an adult with an advanced solid tumor such as melanoma, head and neck, liver or kidney cancer. This chain uses TRBV6-1 with TRBJ2-7; D may match TRBD1 or TRBD2 (5 bases each). The sequencing used CD4+ or CD8+ T cells sorted from blood, collected in a trial of the OX40 agonist ivuxolimab. As DNA, the CDR3 is TGTGCCAGCAATCGGGACGGAATCTACGAGCAGTACTTC. Protein: CASNRDGIYEQYF.